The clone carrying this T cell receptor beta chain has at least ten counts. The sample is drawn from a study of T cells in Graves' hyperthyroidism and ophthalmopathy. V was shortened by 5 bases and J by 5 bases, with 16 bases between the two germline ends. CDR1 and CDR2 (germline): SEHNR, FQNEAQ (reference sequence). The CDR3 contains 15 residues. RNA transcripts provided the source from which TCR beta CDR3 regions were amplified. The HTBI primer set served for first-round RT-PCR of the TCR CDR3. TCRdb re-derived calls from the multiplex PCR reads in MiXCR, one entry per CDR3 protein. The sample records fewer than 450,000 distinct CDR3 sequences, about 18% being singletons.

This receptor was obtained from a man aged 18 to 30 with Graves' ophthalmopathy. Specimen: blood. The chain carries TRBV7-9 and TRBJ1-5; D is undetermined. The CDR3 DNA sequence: TGTGCCAGCAGCCCTACGGGAGCAAGGGATCAGCCCCAGCATTTT. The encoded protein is CASSPTGARDQPQHF.